This entry lists 14 T cell receptor beta chains sequenced from one sample in a study of blood T cell repertoires in COVID-19. Data came from immunoSEQ multiplex PCR; TCRdb stores just in-frame clones and leaves some out. The table records around 130,000 clones, 80% of them present only once. Sequenced: peripheral blood. The receptors were gathered from a man in his sixties or seventies with acute or convalescent COVID-19.

The chain has TRBV13 and TRBJ1-1, with 9 bases identical to TRBD1. This CDR3 spans 15 amino acids. V was clipped by 4 bases and J by 2 bases; unmatched bases: 5. Germline lookup yields CDR1 PRHDT and CDR2 FYEKMQ (reference sequence). The CDR3 region is CASSYRTGANTEAFF. Written as DNA, the CDR3 is TGTGCCAGCAGCTACCGGACAGGGGCCAACACTGAAGCTTTCTTT.

The chain joins TRBV3-1 (or the pseudogene TRBV3-2) to TRBJ2-5, with no clear D. Germline loops: CDR1 LGHDT, CDR2 YNNKEL (reference sequence). Trimming shortened V by 0 bases and J by 4 bases, and 12 bases separated the two germline ends. The CDR3 is 15 residues long. The CDR3: CASSQDGHGVETQYF. The CDR3 DNA reads TGTGCCAGCAGCCAAGATGGTCATGGAGTAGAGACCCAGTACTTC.

This chain joins TRBV6-4 and TRBJ2-3; D call uncertain. V lost 3 bases, J lost 0 bases, and 7 bases lay in between. The CDR3 has 14 residues. Germline CDR1 MRHNA, CDR2 SNTAGT. CDR3: CASSEGHSTDTQYF. The CDR3 nucleotides read TGTGCCAGCAGTGAGGGCCATAGCACAGATACGCAGTATTTT.

J is TRBJ1-2 and V is TRBV18; D is undetermined. This CDR3 has 13 residues. The V end was cut by 6 bases, the J end by 8 bases, with 16 bases between. Germline V CDR1 and CDR2: KGHSH, LQKENI. Here the CDR3 reads CASSPTFSSGYTF. The CDR3 bases are TGTGCCAGCTCGCCGACTTTTAGTTCGGGCTACACCTTC.

This chain connects TRBV5-4 to TRBJ1-1, with 7 bases that match TRBD1. The CDR3 contains 15 residues. Losses at the gene ends were 0 bases for V and 7 bases for J; bases not matched to a gene: 9. The germline V gene has CDR1 SGHNT and CDR2 YYREEE (reference sequence). CDR3 amino acids: CASSLGQGEVGEAFF. For the CDR3, the DNA is TGTGCCAGCAGCTTGGGTCAGGGGGAGGTTGGTGAAGCTTTCTTT.

This chain connects TRBV3-1 (or the pseudogene TRBV3-2) to TRBJ1-6; D call uncertain. This CDR3 has 14 residues. Trimming took off 4 bases at V and 0 bases at J, with 4 bases between the two ends. The germline gives CDR1 LGHDT, CDR2 YNNKEL (reference sequence). Written as DNA, the CDR3 is TGTGCCAGCAGCCTTAGCTCCTATAATTCACCCCTCCACTTT. Amino acid sequence: CASSLSSYNSPLHF.

V is TRBV5-1 and J is TRBJ2-1; possibly TRBD1 for D (6 bases). CDR1 is SGHRS and CDR2 is YFSETQ in the germline V gene. V shed 4 bases and J shed 4 bases, with 9 bases lying between them. The CDR3 has 13 residues. The DNA of the CDR3 is TGCGCCAGCAGCCGGGACAAATACAATGAGCAGTTCTTC. This encodes CASSRDKYNEQFF.

The J gene is TRBJ2-3, the V gene TRBV10-3, with 13 positions matching TRBD2. CDR3 length: 16 residues. V was pared by 6 bases and J by 1 base, with 4 bases of the junction left unmatched. Germline V gene lookup returns CDR1 ENHRY and CDR2 SYGVKD. DNA for the CDR3: TGTGCCATCAGGCCAGGACTAGCGGGGGGCACAGATACGCAGTATTTT. Its translation is CAIRPGLAGGTDTQYF.

The chain is built from TRBV7-9 and TRBJ1-5, with a possible D match to TRBD1 (5 bases). The germline V gene encodes CDR1 SEHNR and CDR2 FQNEAQ (reference sequence). CDR3 length equals 16 residues. The V gene lost 3 bases and the J gene lost 0 bases, with 12 bases spanning the gap. DNA of the CDR3: TGTGCCAGCAGCTTGGGGGGGTCCAATAGCAATCAGCCCCAGCATTTT. Amino acid sequence: CASSLGGSNSNQPQHF.

The V call is TRBV18, the J call TRBJ1-1; D is possibly TRBD1 (6 bases). Looked up from germline, CDR1 is KGHSH and CDR2 is LQKENI. This CDR3 spans 13 amino acids. Trimming stripped 0 bases from V and 8 bases from J, with 10 bases between. CDR3 sequence reads: CASSPPMRGEAFF. In nucleotides, the CDR3 is TGTGCCAGCTCACCACCGATGAGGGGGGAAGCTTTCTTT.

This clone was detected only a few times. The gene calls are TRBV28 and TRBJ1-6; 7 bases fit TRBD1. There are 13 residues in the CDR3. V lost 2 bases and J lost 10; bases outside the gene matches: 2. Germline V gene data show CDR1 as MDHEN and CDR2 as SYDVKM. This CDR3 is CASSLTGDSPLHF. The CDR3, as DNA: TGTGCCAGCAGTTTAACAGGGGACTCACCCCTCCACTTT.

This chain joins TRBV6-4 and TRBJ1-3; D is undetermined. The CDR3 length is 15 residues. The V gene lost 4 bases and the J gene lost 4 bases, with 14 bases spanning the gap. The germline V gene encodes CDR1 MRHNA and CDR2 SNTAGT. As DNA, the CDR3 is TGTGCCAGCAGTGTGTTTAAATGGAGGGGAAACACCATATATTTT. It specifies CASSVFKWRGNTIYF.

J is TRBJ1-2 and V is TRBV7-9, with unresolved D. Trimming took 2 bases from V and 8 from J, leaving 9 bases between them. Germline lookup yields CDR1 SEHNR and CDR2 FQNEAQ (reference sequence). CDR3 size: 12 residues. Here the CDR3 reads CASSLPGYGYTF. The CDR3 DNA reads as TGTGCCAGCAGCTTACCGGGGTACGGCTACACCTTC.

The gene calls are TRBV6-5 and TRBJ2-5; D remains unclear. Germline CDR1 and CDR2: MNHEY and SVGAGI. This CDR3 is 11 amino acids long. V was pared by 6 bases and J by 5 bases, with 7 bases between. In DNA, the CDR3 is TGTGCCAGCAGCAACCGGGAGACCCAGTACTTC. It specifies CASSNRETQYF.